The following is a T cell receptor (beta chain) sequence with its context. As yet, its antigen is unknown. Produced via immunoSEQ multiplex PCR; TCRdb's table is partial and in-frame only. The sample records 600,000 or so clones, 95% being singletons. CD8 cells classed as naive were CD45RO-negative and positively selected for CCR7, excluding terminally differentiated effector memory CD45RA+ cells. Germline CDR1 is SGHTS and CDR2 is YDEGEE. CDR3 length: 16 amino acids. J gave up 2 bases and V 9 bases, and 14 bases lay outside the gene matches. These data belong to a study of shared clonotypes between healthy human individuals. Study-wide points: Researchers sampled blood only, noting tissue repertoires likely differ. When compared with the clonotypes that were shared by all four sorted-subset donors, the non-shared clonotypes turned out to have lower generation probabilities. What limited the represented genetic and exposure-history diversity was the small number of donors.

This chain joins TRBV5-8 and TRBJ2-7, with 10 bases matching TRBD2. Sequenced: naive CD8+ T cells sorted from blood. This clonotype was obtained from a woman aged 30 to 39 in good health. CDR3 DNA: TGTGCCACCAGGATGGGACTAGCGCGTATGACCTACGAGCAGTACTTC. Amino acids: CATRMGLARMTYEQYF.